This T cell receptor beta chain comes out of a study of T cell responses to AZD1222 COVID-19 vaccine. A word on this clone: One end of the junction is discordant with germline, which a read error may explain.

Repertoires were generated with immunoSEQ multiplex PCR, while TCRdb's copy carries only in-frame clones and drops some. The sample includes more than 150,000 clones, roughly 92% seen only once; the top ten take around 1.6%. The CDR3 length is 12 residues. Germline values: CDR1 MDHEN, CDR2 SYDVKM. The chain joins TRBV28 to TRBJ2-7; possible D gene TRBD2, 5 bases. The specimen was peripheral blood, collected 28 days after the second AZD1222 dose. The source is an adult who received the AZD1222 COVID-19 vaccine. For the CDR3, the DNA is TGTGCCAGCAGGTGGAATCGAGGGAATTTGGTCTTC. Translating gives CASRWNRGNLVF.